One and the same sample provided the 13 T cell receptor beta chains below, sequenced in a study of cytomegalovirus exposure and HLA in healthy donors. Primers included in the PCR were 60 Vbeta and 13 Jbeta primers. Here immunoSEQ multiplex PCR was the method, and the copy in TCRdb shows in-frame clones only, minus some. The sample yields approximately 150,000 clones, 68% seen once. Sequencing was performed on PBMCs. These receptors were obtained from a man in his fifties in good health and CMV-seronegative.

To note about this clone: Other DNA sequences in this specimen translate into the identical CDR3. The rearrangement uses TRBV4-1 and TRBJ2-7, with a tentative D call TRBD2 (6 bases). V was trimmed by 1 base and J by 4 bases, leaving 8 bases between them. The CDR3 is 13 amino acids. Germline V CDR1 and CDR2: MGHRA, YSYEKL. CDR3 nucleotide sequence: TGCGCCAGCAGCCAAGTCGGGGGTTACGAGCAGTACTTC. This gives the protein CASSQVGGYEQYF.

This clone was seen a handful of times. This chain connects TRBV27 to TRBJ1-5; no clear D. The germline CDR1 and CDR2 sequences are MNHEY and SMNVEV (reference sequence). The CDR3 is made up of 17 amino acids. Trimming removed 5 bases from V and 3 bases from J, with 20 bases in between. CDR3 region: CASSSAPPGFTNQPQHF. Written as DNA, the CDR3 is TGTGCCAGCAGTAGCGCGCCACCGGGATTTACCAATCAGCCCCAGCATTTT.

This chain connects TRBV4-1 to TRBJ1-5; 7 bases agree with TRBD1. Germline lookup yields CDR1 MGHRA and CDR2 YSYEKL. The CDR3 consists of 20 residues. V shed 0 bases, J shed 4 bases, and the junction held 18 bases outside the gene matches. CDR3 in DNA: TGCGCCAGCAGCCAAGAAAGGGGGCTTACCGGGACAACCCAAAATCAGCCCCAGCATTTT. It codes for CASSQERGLTGTTQNQPQHF.

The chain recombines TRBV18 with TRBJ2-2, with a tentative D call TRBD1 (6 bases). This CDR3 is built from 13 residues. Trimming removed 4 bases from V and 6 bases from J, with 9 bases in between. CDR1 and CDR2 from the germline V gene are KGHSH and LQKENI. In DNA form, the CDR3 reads TGTGCCAGCTCACAACAGGGTTCCGGGGAGCTGTTTTTT. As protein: CASSQQGSGELFF.

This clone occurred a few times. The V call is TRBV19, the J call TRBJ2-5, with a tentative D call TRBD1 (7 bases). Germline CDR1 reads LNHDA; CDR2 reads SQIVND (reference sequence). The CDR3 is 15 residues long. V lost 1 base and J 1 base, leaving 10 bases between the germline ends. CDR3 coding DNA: TGTGCCAGTAGTATAGCGGAGGGGGCCCAAGAGACCCAGTACTTC. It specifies CASSIAEGAQETQYF.

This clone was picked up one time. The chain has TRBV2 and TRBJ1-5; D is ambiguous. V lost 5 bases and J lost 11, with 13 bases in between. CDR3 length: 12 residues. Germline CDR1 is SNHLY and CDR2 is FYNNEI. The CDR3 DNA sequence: TGTGCCAGCAGTTCTTATCTTCCGGCCCAGCATTTT. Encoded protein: CASSSYLPAQHF. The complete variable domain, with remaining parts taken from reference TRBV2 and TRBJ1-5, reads EPEVTQTPSHQVTQMGQEVILRCVPISNHLYFYWYRQILGQKVEFLVSFYNNEISEKSEIFDDQFSVERPDGSNFTLKIRSTKLEDSAMYFCASSSYLPAQHFGDGTRLSIL.

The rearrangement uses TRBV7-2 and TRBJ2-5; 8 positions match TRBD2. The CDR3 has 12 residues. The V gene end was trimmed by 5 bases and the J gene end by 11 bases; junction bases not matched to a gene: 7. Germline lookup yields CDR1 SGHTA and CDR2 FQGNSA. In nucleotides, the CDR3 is TGTGCCAGCAGCCAACAAGCGGGGGCGCAGTACTTC. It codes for CASSQQAGAQYF.

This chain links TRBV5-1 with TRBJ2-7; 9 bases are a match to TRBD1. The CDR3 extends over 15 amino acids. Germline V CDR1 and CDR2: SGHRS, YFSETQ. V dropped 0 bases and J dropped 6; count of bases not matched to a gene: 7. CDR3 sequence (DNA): TGCGCCAGCAGCTTGGCCGGGACAGGGAATATCGAGCAGTACTTC. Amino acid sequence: CASSLAGTGNIEQYF.

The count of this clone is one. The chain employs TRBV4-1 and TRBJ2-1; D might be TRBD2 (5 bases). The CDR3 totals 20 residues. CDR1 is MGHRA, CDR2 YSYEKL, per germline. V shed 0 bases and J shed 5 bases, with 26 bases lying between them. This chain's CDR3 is CASSQDKGFGESPYHNEQFF. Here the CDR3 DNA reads TGCGCCAGCAGCCAAGATAAAGGATTCGGGGAATCCCCCTACCACAATGAGCAGTTCTTC.

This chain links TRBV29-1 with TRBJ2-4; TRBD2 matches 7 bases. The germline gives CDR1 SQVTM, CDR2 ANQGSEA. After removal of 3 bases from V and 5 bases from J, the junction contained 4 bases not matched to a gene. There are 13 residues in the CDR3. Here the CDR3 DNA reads TGCAGCGTTGACGGGGGGTCCCAAAACATTCAGTACTTC. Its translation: CSVDGGSQNIQYF.

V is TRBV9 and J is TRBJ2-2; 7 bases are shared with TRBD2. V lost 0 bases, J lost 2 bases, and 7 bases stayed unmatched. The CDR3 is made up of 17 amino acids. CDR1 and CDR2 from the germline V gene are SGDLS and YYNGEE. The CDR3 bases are TGTGCCAGCAGCGTAGCTCTCGCGGGAGATAACACCGGGGAGCTGTTTTTT. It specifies CASSVALAGDNTGELFF.

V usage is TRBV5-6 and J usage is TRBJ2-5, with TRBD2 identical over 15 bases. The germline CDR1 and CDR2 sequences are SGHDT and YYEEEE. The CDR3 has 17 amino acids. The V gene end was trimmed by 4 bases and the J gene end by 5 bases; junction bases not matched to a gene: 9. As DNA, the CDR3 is TGTGCCAGCAGCCGCCGGACTAGCGGGGGGGCTAAGGAGACCCAGTACTTC. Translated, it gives CASSRRTSGGAKETQYF.

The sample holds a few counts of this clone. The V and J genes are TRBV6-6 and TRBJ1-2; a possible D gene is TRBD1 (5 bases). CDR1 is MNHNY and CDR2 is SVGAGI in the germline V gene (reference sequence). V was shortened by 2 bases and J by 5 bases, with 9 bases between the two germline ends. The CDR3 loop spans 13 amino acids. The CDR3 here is CASSYGAVYGYTF. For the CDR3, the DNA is TGTGCCAGCAGTTACGGGGCAGTTTATGGCTACACCTTC.